This record covers a single T cell receptor (beta chain). In the authors' workflow: Filtering of immunoSEQ junctional sequences could not match full-length read filtering. The data were produced by immunoSEQ multiplex PCR, yet TCRdb's version contains in-frame clones alone and is incomplete. V, J and clone size reflect that table, while D and trimming were determined from the DNA. The data contain 520,000 or so clones, approximately 79% of them seen just once; the ten biggest clones take up about an eighth. Every one of the donors was a Caucasian adult that lived in Nashville, Tennessee. V was pared by 5 bases and J by 2 bases, with 7 bases between. Looked up from germline, CDR1 is SGHTA and CDR2 is FQGNSA. The CDR3 consists of 13 residues. This sample was taken from a study of shared clonotypes between healthy human individuals.

The source of this sequence is a woman in her forties in good health. Some clones in this sample may be carry-over from other donors' samples. What was sequenced was PBMCs. J is TRBJ1-3 and V is TRBV7-2; the D gene is possibly TRBD1 (5 bases). The CDR3 is CASSGGAGNTIYF. CDR3 bases: TGTGCCAGCAGCGGGGGGGCTGGAAACACCATATATTTT.